What follows are 2 T cell receptor beta chains derived from one specimen sequenced in a study of long-term antiretroviral therapy in people with HIV. At survey level, the immunoSEQ assay was run in its v3.0 version. Sequencing used immunoSEQ multiplex PCR; TCRdb keeps in-frame clones, though not all of them. The table has tens of thousands of clones, around 86% seen once. Specimen: unsorted PBMCs, collected 1.8 years before starting antiretroviral therapy. Source of these receptors: a woman in her twenties or thirties with HIV.

The genes are TRBV6-1 and TRBJ1-1, with D possibly being TRBD1 (6 bases). Germline lookup yields CDR1 MNHNS and CDR2 SASEGT. The CDR3 is 14 residues long. V gave up 5 bases and J gave up 3 bases, with 13 bases separating them. The CDR3 coding sequence is TGTGCCAGCAGTCGACAGGATTTTTACACTGAAGCTTTCTTT. Translation gives CASSRQDFYTEAFF.

This sequence joins TRBV18 and TRBJ2-5; D is unresolved. Germline CDR1 KGHSH, CDR2 LQKENI. The germline V and J ends were trimmed by 1 base and 2 bases, with 8 bases remaining between them. This CDR3 is 14 amino acids long. In DNA form, the CDR3 reads TGTGCCAGCTCACCACTGCCTGGGCAAGAGACCCAGTACTTC. This encodes CASSPLPGQETQYF.